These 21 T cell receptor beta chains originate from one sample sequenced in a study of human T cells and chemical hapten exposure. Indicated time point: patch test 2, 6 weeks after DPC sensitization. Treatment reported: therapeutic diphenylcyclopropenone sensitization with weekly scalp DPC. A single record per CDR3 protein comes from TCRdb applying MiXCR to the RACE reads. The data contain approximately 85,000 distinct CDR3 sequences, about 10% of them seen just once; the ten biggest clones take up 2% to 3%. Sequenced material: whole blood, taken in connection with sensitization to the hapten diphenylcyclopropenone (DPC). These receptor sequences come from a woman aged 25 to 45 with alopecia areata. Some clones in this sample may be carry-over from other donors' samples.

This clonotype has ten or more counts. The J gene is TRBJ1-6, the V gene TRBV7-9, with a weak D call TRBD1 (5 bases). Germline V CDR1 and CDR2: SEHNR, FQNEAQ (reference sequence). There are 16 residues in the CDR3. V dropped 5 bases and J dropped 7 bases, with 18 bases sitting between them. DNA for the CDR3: TGTGCCAGCAGCCCGATGAGGACGGGGCCAAATTCACCCCTCCACTTT. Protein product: CASSPMRTGPNSPLHF.

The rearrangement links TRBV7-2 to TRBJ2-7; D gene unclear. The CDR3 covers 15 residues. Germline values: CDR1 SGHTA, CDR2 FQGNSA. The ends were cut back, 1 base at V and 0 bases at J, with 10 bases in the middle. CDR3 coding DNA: TGTGCCAGCAGCTTAGGAAGGGCTCTCTCCTACGAGCAGTACTTC. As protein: CASSLGRALSYEQYF.

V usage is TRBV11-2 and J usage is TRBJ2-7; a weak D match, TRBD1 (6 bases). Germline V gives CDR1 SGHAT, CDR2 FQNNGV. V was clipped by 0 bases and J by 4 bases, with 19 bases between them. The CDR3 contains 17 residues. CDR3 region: CASSLDHGTDRQYEQYF. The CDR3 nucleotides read TGTGCCAGCAGCTTAGATCATGGGACGGACAGACAATACGAGCAGTACTTC.

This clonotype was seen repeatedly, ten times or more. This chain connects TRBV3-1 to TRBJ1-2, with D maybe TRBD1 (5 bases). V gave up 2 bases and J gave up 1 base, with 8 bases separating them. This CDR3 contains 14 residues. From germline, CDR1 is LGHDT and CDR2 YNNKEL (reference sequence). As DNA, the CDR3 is TGTGCCAGCAGCCAATTCGACAGTAACTATGGCTACACCTTC. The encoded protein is CASSQFDSNYGYTF. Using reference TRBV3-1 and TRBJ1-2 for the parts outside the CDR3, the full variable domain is DTAVSQTPKYLVTQMGNDKSIKCEQNLGHDTMYWYKQDSKKFLKIMFSYNNKELIINETVPNRFSPKSPDKAHLNLHINSLELGDSAVYFCASSQFDSNYGYTFGSGTRLTVV.

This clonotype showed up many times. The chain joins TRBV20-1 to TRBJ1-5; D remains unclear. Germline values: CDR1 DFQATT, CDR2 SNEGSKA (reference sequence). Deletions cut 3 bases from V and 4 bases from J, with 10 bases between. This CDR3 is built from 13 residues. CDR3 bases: TGCAGTGCTAGTGGGTCGTGGAATCAGCCCCAGCATTTT. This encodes CSASGSWNQPQHF.

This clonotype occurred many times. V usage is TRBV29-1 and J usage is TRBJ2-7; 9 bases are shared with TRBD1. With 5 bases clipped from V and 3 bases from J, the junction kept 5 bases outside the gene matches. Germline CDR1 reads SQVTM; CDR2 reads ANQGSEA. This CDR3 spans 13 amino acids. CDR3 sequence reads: CSVPGTGSYEQYF. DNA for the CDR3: TGCAGCGTTCCCGGGACAGGGAGCTACGAGCAGTACTTC.

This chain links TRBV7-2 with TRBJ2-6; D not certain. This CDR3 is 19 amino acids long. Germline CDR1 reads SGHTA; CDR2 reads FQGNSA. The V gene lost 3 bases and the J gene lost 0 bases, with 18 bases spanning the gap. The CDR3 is CASSLRAIGTSSGANVLTF. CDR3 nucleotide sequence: TGTGCCAGCAGCTTGAGAGCTATCGGCACGAGCTCTGGGGCCAACGTCCTGACTTTC.

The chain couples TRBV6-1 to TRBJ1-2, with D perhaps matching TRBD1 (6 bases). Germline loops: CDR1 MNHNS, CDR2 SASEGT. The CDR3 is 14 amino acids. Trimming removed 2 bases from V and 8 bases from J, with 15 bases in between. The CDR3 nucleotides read TGTGCCAGCAGTGAACACAGGGAGGTTAGCGGCTACACCTTC. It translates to CASSEHREVSGYTF.

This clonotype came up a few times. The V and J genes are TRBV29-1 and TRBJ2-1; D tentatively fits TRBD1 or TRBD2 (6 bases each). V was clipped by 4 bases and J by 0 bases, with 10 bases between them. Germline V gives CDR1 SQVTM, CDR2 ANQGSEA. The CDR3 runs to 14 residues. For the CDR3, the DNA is TGCAGCGTTGCGGGGGCTAGCTCCTACAATGAGCAGTTCTTC. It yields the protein CSVAGASSYNEQFF.

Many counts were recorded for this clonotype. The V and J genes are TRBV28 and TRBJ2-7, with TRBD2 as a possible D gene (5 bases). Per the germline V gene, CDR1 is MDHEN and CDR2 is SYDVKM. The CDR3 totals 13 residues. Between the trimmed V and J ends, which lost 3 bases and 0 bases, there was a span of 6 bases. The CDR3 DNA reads TGTGCCAGCAGTTTTAGCGTCTCCTACGAGCAGTACTTC. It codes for CASSFSVSYEQYF.

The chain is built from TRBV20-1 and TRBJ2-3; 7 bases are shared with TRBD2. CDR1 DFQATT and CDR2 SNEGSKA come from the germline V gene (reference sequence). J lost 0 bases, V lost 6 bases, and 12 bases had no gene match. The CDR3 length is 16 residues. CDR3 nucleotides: TGCAGTGCCATACCGGGACTACGTGCTAGCACAGATACGCAGTATTTT. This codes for CSAIPGLRASTDTQYF.

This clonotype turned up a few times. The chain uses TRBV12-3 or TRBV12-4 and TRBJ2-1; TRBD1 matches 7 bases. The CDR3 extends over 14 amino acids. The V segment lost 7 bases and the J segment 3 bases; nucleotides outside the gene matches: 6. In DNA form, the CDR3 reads TGTGCCAGCATTCCGGGACAGCTCTACAATGAGCAGTTCTTC. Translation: CASIPGQLYNEQFF.

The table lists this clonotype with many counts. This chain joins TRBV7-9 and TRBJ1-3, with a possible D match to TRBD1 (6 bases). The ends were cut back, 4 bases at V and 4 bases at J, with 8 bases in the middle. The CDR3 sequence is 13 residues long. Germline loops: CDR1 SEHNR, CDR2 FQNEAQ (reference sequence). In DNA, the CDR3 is TGTGCCAGCAGCTGGGACAACGGAAACACCATATATTTT. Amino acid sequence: CASSWDNGNTIYF.

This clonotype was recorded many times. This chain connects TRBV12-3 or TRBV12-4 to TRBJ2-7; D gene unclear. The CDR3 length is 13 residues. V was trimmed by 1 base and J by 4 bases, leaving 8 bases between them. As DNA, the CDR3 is TGTGCCAGCAGTTTAGACAGCCTTTACGAGCAGTACTTC. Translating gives CASSLDSLYEQYF.

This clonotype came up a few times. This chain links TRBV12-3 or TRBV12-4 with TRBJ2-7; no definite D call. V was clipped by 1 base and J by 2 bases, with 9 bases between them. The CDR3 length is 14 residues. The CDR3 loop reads CASSLGRNPYEQYF. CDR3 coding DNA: TGTGCCAGCAGTTTAGGCAGAAATCCCTACGAGCAGTACTTC.

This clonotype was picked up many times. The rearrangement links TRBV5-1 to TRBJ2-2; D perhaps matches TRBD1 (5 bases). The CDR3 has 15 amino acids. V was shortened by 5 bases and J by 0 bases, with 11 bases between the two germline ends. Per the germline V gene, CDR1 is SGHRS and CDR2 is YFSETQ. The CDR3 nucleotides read TGCGCCAGCAGAAACAGGACCTCGAACACCGGGGAGCTGTTTTTT. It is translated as CASRNRTSNTGELFF.

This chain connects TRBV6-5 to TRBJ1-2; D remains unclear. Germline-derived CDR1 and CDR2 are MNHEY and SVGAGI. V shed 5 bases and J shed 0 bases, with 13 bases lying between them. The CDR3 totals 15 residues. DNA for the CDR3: TGTGCCAGCAGTAAACACACCATCACTAACTATGGCTACACCTTC. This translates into CASSKHTITNYGYTF.

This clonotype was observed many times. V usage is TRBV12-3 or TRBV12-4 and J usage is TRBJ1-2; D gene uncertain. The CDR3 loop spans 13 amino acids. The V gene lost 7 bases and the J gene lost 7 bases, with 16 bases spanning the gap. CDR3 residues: CASNPIGKGGYTF. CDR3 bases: TGTGCCAGCAACCCTATTGGGAAGGGTGGCTACACCTTC.

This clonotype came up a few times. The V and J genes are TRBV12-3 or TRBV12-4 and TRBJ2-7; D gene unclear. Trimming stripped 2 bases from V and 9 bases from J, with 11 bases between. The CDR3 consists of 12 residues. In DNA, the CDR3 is TGTGCCAGCAGTTTATATAAGGCCCCGCAGTACTTC. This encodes CASSLYKAPQYF.

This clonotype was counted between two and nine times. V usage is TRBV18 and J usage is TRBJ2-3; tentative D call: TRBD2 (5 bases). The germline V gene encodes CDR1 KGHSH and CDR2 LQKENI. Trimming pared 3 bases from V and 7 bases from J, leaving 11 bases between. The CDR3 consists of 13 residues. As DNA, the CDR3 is TGTGCCAGCTCACCGCCCGGGGAAAATACGCAGTATTTT. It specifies CASSPPGENTQYF.

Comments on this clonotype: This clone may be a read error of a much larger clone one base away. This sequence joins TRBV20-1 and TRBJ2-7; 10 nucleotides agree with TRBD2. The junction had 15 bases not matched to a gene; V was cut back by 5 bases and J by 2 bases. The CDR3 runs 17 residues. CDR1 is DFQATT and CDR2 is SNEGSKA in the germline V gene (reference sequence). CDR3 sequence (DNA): TGCAGTGCTGACGGGGCTAGCGGGAGTCGTTCCCCCTACGAGCAGTACTTC. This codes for CSADGASGSRSPYEQYF.